This T cell receptor beta chain was sequenced for a study of cytomegalovirus exposure and HLA in healthy donors. The CDR3 loop spans 17 amino acids. Unmatched junction bases numbered 9, after V lost 0 bases and J lost 5 bases. Germline V gene sequence: CDR1 MNHEY, CDR2 SMNVEV (reference sequence). In its sample, this clone was seen once. The assay was immunoSEQ multiplex PCR, and TCRdb's table has in-frame clones only and misses some. The sample shows approximately 200,000 clones, about 81% of them seen only once. This clonotype was sampled from a woman in her 30s in good health and CMV-seronegative. The chain uses TRBV27 and TRBJ1-2; 10 bases are shared with TRBD1. The sequenced material came from PBMCs. The CDR3 coding sequence is TGTGCCAGCAGTTTATCACCGCGGACAGGGGGGCAATATGGCTACACCTTC. Protein product: CASSLSPRTGGQYGYTF.